The 13 T cell receptor beta chains reported below all come from one sample, sequenced in a study of blood T cell repertoires in COVID-19. Data came from immunoSEQ multiplex PCR; TCRdb stores just in-frame clones and leaves some out. Of more than 95,000 clones in the sample, 75% to 90% are singletons; the top ten hold 26%. Sequenced material: peripheral blood. The receptor source for this set is a man aged 55 to 70 with acute or convalescent COVID-19.

This clone has only a few counts. The chain uses TRBV28 and TRBJ1-6; weak D call: TRBD1 (5 bases). Germline CDR1 MDHEN, CDR2 SYDVKM. CDR3 length: 13 amino acids. V was clipped by 5 bases and J by 8 bases, with 10 bases between them. The CDR3 DNA reads as TGTGCCAGCAGTCCCCCGGGGGATTCACCCCTCCACTTT. Translated, it gives CASSPPGDSPLHF.

The chain has TRBV6-2 or TRBV6-3 and TRBJ2-1; 11 nucleotides line up with TRBD2. The CDR3 runs 15 residues. V gave up 5 bases and J gave up 6 bases; unmatched junction bases: 6. Germline V CDR1 and CDR2: MNHEY, SVGEGT. The CDR3 protein is CASSVAGGLVNEQFF. The DNA for the CDR3 is TGTGCCAGCAGTGTAGCGGGAGGGCTGGTCAATGAGCAGTTCTTC.

The chain employs TRBV10-3 and TRBJ2-1; D might be TRBD2 (5 bases). Trimming removed 6 bases at V and 2 bases at J, with 11 bases between. The germline CDR1 and CDR2 sequences are ENHRY and SYGVKD. The CDR3 loop spans 14 amino acids. The CDR3 sequence: CAISDRGTYNEQFF. CDR3 bases: TGTGCCATCAGCGATCGGGGTACCTACAATGAGCAGTTCTTC.

The chain couples TRBV4-1 to TRBJ1-3, with 8 nucleotides matching TRBD1. Losses at the gene ends were 1 base for V and 9 bases for J; bases not matched to a gene: 5. The V gene's germline CDR1 is MGHRA and CDR2 YSYEKL. CDR3 length: 14 residues. The CDR3 coding sequence is TGCGCCAGCAGCCAAGTGGACAGGGCTTCCACCATATATTTT. This sequence encodes CASSQVDRASTIYF.

The rearrangement uses TRBV29-1 and TRBJ2-3, with 12 bases fitting TRBD2. Germline CDR1 and CDR2: SQVTM and ANQGSEA. V lost 7 bases, J lost 6 bases, and 5 bases stayed unmatched. The CDR3 runs to 13 residues. The CDR3 protein is CSGGLAGHDTQYF. CDR3 nucleotides: TGCAGCGGGGGACTAGCGGGTCATGATACGCAGTATTTT.

The table lists this clone with many counts. The chain recombines TRBV15 with TRBJ1-5; D might be TRBD1 (6 bases). The CDR3 extends over 14 amino acids. With 5 bases removed from V and 7 bases from J, the gap between germline ends came to 15 bases. Germline-derived CDR1 and CDR2 are LNHNV and YYDKDF (reference sequence). The CDR3 spells CATSGTGSRQPQHF. CDR3 nucleotide sequence: TGTGCCACCAGCGGCACAGGGTCTAGGCAGCCCCAGCATTTT.

V gene TRBV5-1 combines with J gene TRBJ1-1, with TRBD1 identical over 9 bases. Unmatched junction bases numbered 6, after V lost 1 base and J lost 2 bases. The CDR3 has 16 residues. Germline values: CDR1 SGHRS, CDR2 YFSETQ. Written as DNA, the CDR3 is TGCGCCAGCAGCTTGCAGGGACAGGGTATTAACACTGAAGCTTTCTTT. Protein sequence: CASSLQGQGINTEAFF.

The J gene is TRBJ2-2, the V gene TRBV5-1, with D possibly TRBD1 on 5 matching bases. The CDR3 extends over 16 amino acids. CDR1 is SGHRS and CDR2 is YFSETQ in the germline V gene. The V end was cut by 0 bases, the J end by 1 base, with 10 bases between. CDR3 coding DNA: TGCGCCAGCAGCTTGGAAGCAGGGTGGAACACCGGGGAGCTGTTTTTT. Translating it yields CASSLEAGWNTGELFF.

The chain couples TRBV5-4 to TRBJ1-4; D possibly corresponds to TRBD1 (5 bases). V gave up 4 bases and J gave up 13 bases, with 14 bases separating them. The CDR3 extends over 12 amino acids. Per the germline V gene, CDR1 is SGHNT and CDR2 is YYREEE (reference sequence). CDR3 nucleotides: TGTGCCAGCAGCCCTGGGGGGGTTGGACTGTTTTTT. Protein: CASSPGGVGLFF.

The chain combines TRBV28 with TRBJ2-5, with D unclear. From germline, CDR1 is MDHEN and CDR2 SYDVKM. The CDR3 is 15 amino acids. V lost 2 bases to trimming and J lost 1 base, with 11 bases between them. The CDR3, as DNA: TGTGCCAGCAGTTTAACCCGCGGCATCCAAGAGACCCAGTACTTC. Translated, it gives CASSLTRGIQETQYF. Supplemented by reference TRBV28 and TRBJ2-5, the full variable domain reads DVKVTQSSRYLVKRTGEKVFLECVQDMDHENMFWYRQDPGLGLRLIYFSYDVKMKEKGDIPEGYSVSREKKERFSLILESASTNQTSMYLCASSLTRGIQETQYFGPGTRLLVL.

In its sample, this clone was seen a few times. The chain employs TRBV3-1 (or the pseudogene TRBV3-2) and TRBJ1-3, with D maybe TRBD1 (6 bases). CDR3 length: 14 amino acids. Germline assignment: CDR1 LGHDT and CDR2 YNNKEL (reference sequence). V lost 4 bases and J lost 2, with 9 bases in between. The CDR3 spells CASSPPGAGNTIYF. CDR3 in DNA: TGTGCCAGCAGCCCCCCAGGGGCTGGAAACACCATATATTTT.

The J gene is TRBJ1-1, the V gene TRBV4-1; no firm D call. CDR3 size: 16 residues. The ends were cut back, 0 bases at V and 0 bases at J, with 11 bases in the middle. Germline V CDR1 and CDR2: MGHRA, YSYEKL. For the CDR3, the DNA is TGCGCCAGCAGCCAAGAAGGATTCGGGGTGAACACTGAAGCTTTCTTT. This codes for CASSQEGFGVNTEAFF.

This chain links TRBV7-2 with TRBJ2-3, with TRBD2 matching over 7 bases. V lost 8 bases to trimming and J lost 6 bases; unmatched junction nucleotides: 5. CDR3 length: 12 residues. In germline, CDR1 is SGHTA, CDR2 FQGNSA. CDR3 nucleotide sequence: TGTGCCAGCGCCCATAGCGGGGATACGCAGTATTTT. Amino acids: CASAHSGDTQYF.